These T cell receptor beta chains were read from a single sample in a study of radiotherapy plus CTLA-4 blockade in lung cancer. Method: immunoSEQ multiplex PCR; TCRdb's copy keeps in-frame clones and lacks some. In the table there are about 120,000 clones, 90% of which are singletons. Sequencing was performed on peripheral blood, taken from a patient treated with radiotherapy plus ipilimumab. Receptor source: a human donor with non-small cell lung cancer that progressed on radiotherapy plus ipilimumab. Both conserved end residues are part of each CDR3. The order of the fields is J gene, D gene, V gene, clone size, CDR3 protein, CDR3 DNA. The D gene is left open where the match is weak. Clone size is not always given. Where it is, it says once, few, many or a class for expanded clones.

j_gene: TRBJ2-5; d_gene: NA; v_gene: TRBV7-9; abundance: NA; CDR3aa: CASSFTAAVGGTQYF; CDR3nt: TGTGCCAGCAGCTTTACAGCGGCCGTGGGGGGAACCCAGTACTTC
j_gene: TRBJ1-5; d_gene: NA; v_gene: TRBV28; abundance: NA; CDR3aa: CASSGPRVNQPQHF; CDR3nt: TGTGCCAGCAGTGGGCCCAGGGTCAATCAGCCCCAGCATTTT
j_gene: TRBJ1-1; d_gene: NA; v_gene: TRBV5-1; abundance: NA; CDR3aa: CASSLWSGPSNTEAFF; CDR3nt: TGCGCCAGCAGCCTTTGGTCGGGACCGTCGAACACTGAAGCTTTCTTT
j_gene: TRBJ2-3; d_gene: NA; v_gene: TRBV19; abundance: NA; CDR3aa: CASSGNGAGVDTQYF; CDR3nt: TGTGCCAGTAGTGGCAATGGGGCCGGAGTAGATACGCAGTATTTT
j_gene: TRBJ1-1; d_gene: NA; v_gene: TRBV2; abundance: NA; CDR3aa: CASSPQGFGTEAFF; CDR3nt: TGTGCCAGCAGCCCACAGGGCTTCGGCACTGAAGCTTTCTTT
j_gene: TRBJ2-7; d_gene: NA; v_gene: TRBV16; abundance: once; CDR3aa: CASSHPRRSLYSYEQYF; CDR3nt: TGTGCCAGCAGCCACCCACGTCGAAGCCTATACTCCTACGAGCAGTACTTC
j_gene: TRBJ1-2; d_gene: NA; v_gene: TRBV6-1; abundance: NA; CDR3aa: CASSEPQGRYGYTF; CDR3nt: TGTGCCAGCAGTGAACCACAGGGCCGGTATGGCTACACCTTC
j_gene: TRBJ2-1; d_gene: TRBD2; v_gene: TRBV19; abundance: NA; CDR3aa: CASREAGSYNEQFF; CDR3nt: TGTGCCAGTAGGGAAGCGGGAAGCTACAATGAGCAGTTCTTC
j_gene: TRBJ2-7; d_gene: TRBD2; v_gene: TRBV27; abundance: NA; CDR3aa: CASSLTSGSVEQYF; CDR3nt: TGTGCCAGCAGCCTGACTAGCGGGAGCGTCGAGCAGTACTTC
j_gene: TRBJ2-6; d_gene: NA; v_gene: TRBV7-3; abundance: NA; CDR3aa: CASSLKSDALQSRANVLTF; CDR3nt: TGTGCCAGCAGCCTTAAATCAGACGCCTTACAAAGTCGGGCCAACGTCCTGACTTTC
j_gene: TRBJ2-2; d_gene: NA; v_gene: TRBV5-4; abundance: NA; CDR3aa: CASSLRTSNTGELFF; CDR3nt: TGTGCCAGCAGCTTGAGGACGTCGAACACCGGGGAGCTGTTTTTT
j_gene: TRBJ1-5; d_gene: NA; v_gene: TRBV6-6; abundance: NA; CDR3aa: CASSYAVGGPQHF; CDR3nt: TGTGCCAGCAGTTACGCCGTTGGTGGGCCCCAGCATTTT
j_gene: TRBJ2-3; d_gene: TRBD2; v_gene: TRBV5-4; abundance: NA; CDR3aa: CASSLAIAGGPTDTQYF; CDR3nt: TGTGCCAGCAGCTTGGCAATAGCGGGAGGACCCACAGATACGCAGTATTTT
j_gene: TRBJ2-3; d_gene: TRBD2; v_gene: TRBV18; abundance: once; CDR3aa: CASSPDSGRTDTQYF; CDR3nt: TGTGCCAGCTCACCCGATAGCGGGAGAACAGATACGCAGTATTTT
j_gene: TRBJ1-4; d_gene: NA; v_gene: TRBV5-5; abundance: NA; CDR3aa: CASSLWFATNEKLFF; CDR3nt: TGTGCCAGCAGCCTATGGTTTGCAACTAATGAAAAACTGTTTTTT
j_gene: TRBJ2-7; d_gene: NA; v_gene: TRBV30; abundance: NA; CDR3aa: CAWSVSSEQYF; CDR3nt: TGTGCCTGGAGTGTGTCTTCTGAGCAGTACTTC
j_gene: TRBJ2-5; d_gene: NA; v_gene: TRBV4-1; abundance: NA; CDR3aa: CASSGNEVSTQYF; CDR3nt: TGCGCCAGCAGCGGGAATGAGGTGTCCACCCAGTACTTC
j_gene: TRBJ1-2; d_gene: NA; v_gene: TRBV19; abundance: few; CDR3aa: CASSPRRGGWNYGYTF; CDR3nt: TGTGCCAGTAGTCCCCGTCGGGGGGGATGGAACTATGGCTACACCTTC
j_gene: TRBJ1-5; d_gene: NA; v_gene: TRBV19; abundance: NA; CDR3aa: CASNLGGGGNSNQPQHF; CDR3nt: TGTGCCAGTAATCTTGGGGGGGGAGGTAATAGCAATCAGCCCCAGCATTTT
j_gene: TRBJ2-7; d_gene: NA; v_gene: TRBV7-3; abundance: NA; CDR3aa: CASSPFPGSDEQYF; CDR3nt: TGTGCCAGCAGCCCTTTCCCGGGGAGCGATGAGCAGTACTTC
j_gene: TRBJ1-2; d_gene: TRBD1; v_gene: TRBV5-1; abundance: NA; CDR3aa: CASSLWTGGNGYTF; CDR3nt: TGCGCCAGCAGCTTGTGGACAGGGGGAAACGGCTACACCTTC
j_gene: TRBJ2-5; d_gene: NA; v_gene: TRBV6-5; abundance: NA; CDR3aa: CASRPDTYQETQYF; CDR3nt: TGTGCCAGCAGGCCCGACACCTACCAAGAGACCCAGTACTTC
j_gene: TRBJ2-7; d_gene: NA; v_gene: TRBV5-1; abundance: NA; CDR3aa: CASSPDRILREQYF; CDR3nt: TGCGCCAGCAGCCCAGACAGGATTCTACGGGAGCAGTACTTC
j_gene: TRBJ2-2; d_gene: NA; v_gene: TRBV6-5; abundance: NA; CDR3aa: CASSPRGRYTGELFF; CDR3nt: TGTGCCAGCAGTCCCCGGGGGAGGTACACCGGGGAGCTGTTTTTT
j_gene: TRBJ2-1; d_gene: NA; v_gene: TRBV7-9; abundance: NA; CDR3aa: CASSPQGSSYNEQFF; CDR3nt: TGTGCCAGCAGCCCACAGGGAAGCTCCTACAATGAGCAGTTCTTC
j_gene: TRBJ2-7; d_gene: TRBD2; v_gene: TRBV19; abundance: NA; CDR3aa: CASSKARGEQYF; CDR3nt: TGTGCCAGTAGTAAGGCGCGGGGGGAGCAGTACTTC
j_gene: TRBJ1-5; d_gene: TRBD1; v_gene: TRBV6-6; abundance: NA; CDR3aa: CASRGTGGSNQPQHF; CDR3nt: TGTGCCAGCAGGGGGACAGGGGGTAGCAATCAGCCCCAGCATTTT
j_gene: TRBJ1-6; d_gene: TRBD1; v_gene: TRBV4-1; abundance: NA; CDR3aa: CASSQGQGDPSLHF; CDR3nt: TGCGCCAGCAGCCAGGGACAGGGGGATCCCTCCCTCCACTTT
j_gene: TRBJ1-2; d_gene: TRBD1; v_gene: TRBV19; abundance: NA; CDR3aa: CASSLRQGVYGYTF; CDR3nt: TGTGCCAGTAGTCTCCGACAGGGAGTATATGGCTACACCTTC
j_gene: TRBJ1-5; d_gene: TRBD1; v_gene: TRBV6-1; abundance: NA; CDR3aa: CASRSWGTESQPQHF; CDR3nt: TGTGCCAGCAGATCCTGGGGGACAGAGAGTCAGCCCCAGCATTTT
j_gene: TRBJ2-5; d_gene: TRBD2; v_gene: TRBV27; abundance: NA; CDR3aa: CASSFLAGVKETQYF; CDR3nt: TGTGCCAGCAGTTTCCTAGCGGGAGTAAAAGAGACCCAGTACTTC
j_gene: TRBJ2-1; d_gene: TRBD2; v_gene: TRBV6-1; abundance: once; CDR3aa: CASGEAGGLLGDEQFF; CDR3nt: TGTGCCAGCGGGGAAGCGGGAGGTCTCCTAGGGGATGAGCAGTTCTTC
j_gene: TRBJ2-3; d_gene: TRBD1; v_gene: TRBV28; abundance: NA; CDR3aa: CASSFRQGVTDTQYF; CDR3nt: TGTGCCAGCAGTTTCCGACAGGGAGTAACAGATACGCAGTATTTT
j_gene: TRBJ1-5; d_gene: NA; v_gene: TRBV11-3; abundance: NA; CDR3aa: CASSPSPGTQYSNQPQHF; CDR3nt: TGTGCCAGCAGCCCCAGCCCCGGGACACAGTATAGCAATCAGCCCCAGCATTTT
j_gene: TRBJ2-2; d_gene: TRBD2; v_gene: TRBV29-1; abundance: NA; CDR3aa: CSVVTTGTSGRFNTGELFF; CDR3nt: TGCAGCGTTGTGACTACCGGGACTAGCGGGAGATTTAACACCGGGGAGCTGTTTTTT
j_gene: TRBJ2-7; d_gene: NA; v_gene: TRBV5-5; abundance: NA; CDR3aa: CASSGQVASYEQYF; CDR3nt: TGTGCCAGCAGCGGCCAGGTGGCATCCTACGAGCAGTACTTC
j_gene: TRBJ2-2; d_gene: NA; v_gene: TRBV27; abundance: NA; CDR3aa: CASSLSPRVSGELFF; CDR3nt: TGTGCCAGCAGTTTATCGCCCAGGGTGTCCGGGGAGCTGTTTTTT
j_gene: TRBJ1-2; d_gene: NA; v_gene: TRBV6-1; abundance: NA; CDR3aa: CASGGPGTGLGGYTF; CDR3nt: TGTGCCAGCGGGGGCCCGGGGACTGGACTAGGGGGCTACACCTTC
j_gene: TRBJ2-1; d_gene: TRBD2; v_gene: TRBV7-8; abundance: NA; CDR3aa: CASSLQARLAGPYNEQFF; CDR3nt: TGTGCCAGCAGCTTACAAGCCAGACTAGCGGGCCCCTACAATGAGCAGTTCTTC
j_gene: TRBJ1-2; d_gene: TRBD1; v_gene: TRBV5-5; abundance: NA; CDR3aa: CASSLGDRVIYGYTF; CDR3nt: TGTGCCAGCAGCTTGGGGGACAGGGTTATTTATGGCTACACCTTC
j_gene: TRBJ1-2; d_gene: NA; v_gene: TRBV5-8; abundance: few; CDR3aa: CASRPGAARYGYTF; CDR3nt: TGTGCCAGCAGACCAGGTGCGGCGAGGTATGGCTACACCTTC
j_gene: TRBJ2-7; d_gene: NA; v_gene: TRBV7-6; abundance: NA; CDR3aa: CASSLRGLQPSEEQYF; CDR3nt: TGTGCCAGCAGCTTAAGAGGTCTACAACCAAGTGAAGAGCAGTACTTC
j_gene: TRBJ2-7; d_gene: NA; v_gene: TRBV23-1; abundance: NA; CDR3aa: CASILYRSRSAGTYEQYF; CDR3nt: TGCGCCAGCATTCTGTATCGTTCTCGGTCTGCGGGGACTTACGAGCAGTACTTC
j_gene: TRBJ1-2; d_gene: NA; v_gene: TRBV9; abundance: NA; CDR3aa: CASKGRDDYGYTF; CDR3nt: TGTGCCAGCAAGGGCAGGGACGACTATGGCTACACCTTC
j_gene: TRBJ1-1; d_gene: NA; v_gene: TRBV19; abundance: NA; CDR3aa: CASSRLSMTDYTEAFF; CDR3nt: TGTGCCAGTAGTAGACTCTCGATGACAGACTACACTGAAGCTTTCTTT
j_gene: TRBJ1-1; d_gene: NA; v_gene: TRBV29-1; abundance: NA; CDR3aa: CSAGRQGHMNTEAFF; CDR3nt: TGCAGCGCCGGGCGGCAGGGCCACATGAACACTGAAGCTTTCTTT
j_gene: TRBJ1-1; d_gene: NA; v_gene: TRBV18; abundance: few; CDR3aa: CASSPERNTEAFF; CDR3nt: TGTGCCAGCTCACCAGAGAGGAACACTGAAGCTTTCTTT
j_gene: TRBJ2-1; d_gene: NA; v_gene: TRBV27; abundance: NA; CDR3aa: CASRQWVANNEQFF; CDR3nt: TGTGCCAGCAGACAGTGGGTTGCGAACAATGAGCAGTTCTTC
j_gene: TRBJ2-1; d_gene: TRBD2; v_gene: TRBV6-6; abundance: NA; CDR3aa: CASSPRSSGANNEQFF; CDR3nt: TGTGCCAGCAGTCCGCGTTCGAGCGGGGCTAACAATGAGCAGTTCTTC